This is a list of T cell receptor beta chains from one sample in a study of blood T cell repertoires in COVID-19. The repertoire was sequenced with immunoSEQ multiplex PCR; TCRdb's copy has only in-frame clones and lacks some. The table includes approximately 200,000 clones, roughly three quarters detected once. The source material was peripheral blood. The receptors derive from a woman of 80 years or more with COVID-19, enrolled during active disease. CDR3s include the opening cysteine and the closing phenylalanine or tryptophan. Fields, in order: CDR3 DNA, CDR3 protein, V gene, D gene, CDR3 length, J gene. A D gene is named only where the DNA matches it firmly.

TGCGCCAGCAGCCAAGCACAGGGGGGTACCTATGGCTACACCTTC CASSQAQGGTYGYTF TRBV4-1 TRBD1 15 TRBJ1-2
TGCAGCGTTGAAAGAGCAGGACAGGGAGGCTTC CSVERAGQGGF TRBV29-1 TRBD1 11 TRBJ1-2
TGTGCCAGCAGCTCCTGGTGGGGAGAAAGAAACACCATATATTTT CASSSWWGERNTIYF TRBV7-2 NA 15 TRBJ1-3
TGTGCCAGCTCTCCGGGACAGGGGAACCCTTATAGCAATCAGCCCCAGCATTTT CASSPGQGNPYSNQPQHF TRBV18 TRBD1 18 TRBJ1-5
TGTGCCAGCAGCAAAGGGGGCCCCGGGGGGGCTGGGGCCAACGTCCTGACTTTC CASSKGGPGGAGANVLTF TRBV21-1 NA 18 TRBJ2-6
TGTGCCATCAGTGCCCCCGGACTAGCGGGGGGGTACAATGAGCAGTTCTTC CAISAPGLAGGYNEQFF TRBV10-3 TRBD2 17 TRBJ2-1
TGTGCCAGCAGCACATTGAACACTGAAGCTTTCTTT CASSTLNTEAFF TRBV3-1/TRBV3-2 NA 12 TRBJ1-1
TGTGCCAGCAGTCTCCTCCCTTCTCTTCAGTACTTC CASSLLPSLQYF TRBV12-3/TRBV12-4 NA 12 TRBJ2-4
TGTGCCAGCAGTGAAATGTCAGGGAATCAGCCCCAGCATTTT CASSEMSGNQPQHF TRBV6-1 NA 14 TRBJ1-5
TGTGCCAGCAGCTCCGGAGGAGCGGGGCGCCTCTACGAGCAGTACTTC CASSSGGAGRLYEQYF TRBV5-6 TRBD2 16 TRBJ2-7
TGCGCCAGCAGCCCAGAAGACAGGCTAGGATACGAGCAGTACTTC CASSPEDRLGYEQYF TRBV5-1 NA 15 TRBJ2-7
TGTGCCAGCACCTCCCGGGACAGCCTAGCCAAAAACATTCAGTACTTC CASTSRDSLAKNIQYF TRBV2 TRBD1 16 TRBJ2-4
TGTGCCAGTAGTATAGCAGTGAACACCGGGGAGCTGTTTTTT CASSIAVNTGELFF TRBV19 NA 14 TRBJ2-2
TGTGCCAGCAGTTCCAGACAGGGGTATAATTCACCCCTCCACTTT CASSSRQGYNSPLHF TRBV27 TRBD1 15 TRBJ1-6
TGCGCCAGCAGCTTGGCCGCGGGAGGGCTGGAGACCCAGTACTTC CASSLAAGGLETQYF TRBV5-1 TRBD2 15 TRBJ2-5
TGTGCCAGCAGCTTAGGCACGAGGAGTGGCTACACCTTC CASSLGTRSGYTF TRBV11-1 NA 13 TRBJ1-2